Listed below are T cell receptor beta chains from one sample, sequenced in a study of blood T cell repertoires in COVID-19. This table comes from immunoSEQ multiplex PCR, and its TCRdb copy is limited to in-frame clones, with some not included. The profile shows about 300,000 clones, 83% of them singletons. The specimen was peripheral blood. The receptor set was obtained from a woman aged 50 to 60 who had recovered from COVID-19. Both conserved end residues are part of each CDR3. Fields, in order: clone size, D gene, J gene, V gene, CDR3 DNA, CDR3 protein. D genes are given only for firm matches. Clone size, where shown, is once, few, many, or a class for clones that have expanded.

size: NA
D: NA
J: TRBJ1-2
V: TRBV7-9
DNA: TGTGCCAGCAGCTTATCCCGGGGGGACTATGGCTACACCTTC
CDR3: CASSLSRGDYGYTF

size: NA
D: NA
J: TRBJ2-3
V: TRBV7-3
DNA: TGTGCCAGCAGCTTAAGGGGGCAGACAGATACGCAGTATTTT
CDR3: CASSLRGQTDTQYF

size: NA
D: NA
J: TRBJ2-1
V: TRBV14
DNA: TGTGCCAGCAGCCAAACCCTGTCGTTTGGACTAACCCCGATGGTGTACAATGAGCAGTTCTTC
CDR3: CASSQTLSFGLTPMVYNEQFF

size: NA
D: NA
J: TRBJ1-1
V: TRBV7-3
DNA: TGTGCCAGCAGACCAGGGCTTATGAACACTGAAGCTTTCTTT
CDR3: CASRPGLMNTEAFF

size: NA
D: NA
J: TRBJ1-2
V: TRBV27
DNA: TGTGCCAGCAGTATACAGGGTTCCTATGGCTACACCTTC
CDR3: CASSIQGSYGYTF

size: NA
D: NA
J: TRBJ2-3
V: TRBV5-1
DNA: TGCGCCAGCAGCTCGGTGGGGGCAGGGTGGTCCACAGATACGCAGTATTTT
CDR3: CASSSVGAGWSTDTQYF

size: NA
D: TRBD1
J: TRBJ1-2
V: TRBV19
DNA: TGTGCCAGTAGTTTCCGCGGGACAGGCTCGGAGGGCTACACCTTC
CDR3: CASSFRGTGSEGYTF

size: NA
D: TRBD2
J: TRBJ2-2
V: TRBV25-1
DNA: TGTGCCAGCAGGGGTGGCGGGAGTAGGGCCGGGGAGCTGTTTTTT
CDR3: CASRGGGSRAGELFF

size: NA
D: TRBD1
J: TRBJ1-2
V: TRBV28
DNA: TGTGCCAGCAGTGCGACAGGGACTAACTATGGCTACACCTTC
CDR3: CASSATGTNYGYTF

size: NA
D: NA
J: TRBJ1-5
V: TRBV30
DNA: TGTGCCTTTAGTTGGGGGGGCAATCAGCCCCAGCATTTT
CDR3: CAFSWGGNQPQHF

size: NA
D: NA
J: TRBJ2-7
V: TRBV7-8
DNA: TGTGCCAGCCAACTTGGCGTGGGGAGGATCCCCTACGAGCAGTACTTC
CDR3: CASQLGVGRIPYEQYF

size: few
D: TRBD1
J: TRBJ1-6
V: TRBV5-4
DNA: TGTGCCAGCAGCTTACCGGGACAGGGCTCTTCACCCCTCCACTTT
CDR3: CASSLPGQGSSPLHF

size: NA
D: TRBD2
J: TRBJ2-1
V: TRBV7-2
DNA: TGTGCCAGCAGCAAGCTAGCGGAGAACTCCTACAATGAGCAGTTCTTC
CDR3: CASSKLAENSYNEQFF

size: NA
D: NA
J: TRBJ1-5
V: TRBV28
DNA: TGTGCCAGCAGTTCCTTGACAGGAGACAATCAGCCCCAGCATTTT
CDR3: CASSSLTGDNQPQHF

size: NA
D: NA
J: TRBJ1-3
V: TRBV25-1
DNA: TGTGCCAGCAGTGAACGAGGGTGGGACACCATATATTTT
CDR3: CASSERGWDTIYF

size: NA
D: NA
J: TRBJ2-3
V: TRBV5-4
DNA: TGTGCCAGCAGCCGGGCGGGTGGGACAGATACGCAGTATTTT
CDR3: CASSRAGGTDTQYF

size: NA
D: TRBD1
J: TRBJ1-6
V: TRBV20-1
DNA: TGCAGTGCTAGTCCCGGGACAGGAAATTCACCCCTCCACTTT
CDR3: CSASPGTGNSPLHF

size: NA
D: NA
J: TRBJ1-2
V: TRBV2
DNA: TGTGCCAGCAGCGAGGCGTTGGGGGGGCTTTATGGCTACACCTTC
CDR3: CASSEALGGLYGYTF

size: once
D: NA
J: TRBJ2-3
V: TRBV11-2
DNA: TGTGCCAGCAGCTTAGACTGGGGGACTAGCACAGATACGCAGTATTTT
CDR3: CASSLDWGTSTDTQYF

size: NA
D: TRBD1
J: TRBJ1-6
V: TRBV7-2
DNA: TGTGCCAGCAGCTCCCGGGACAGCGATAATTCACCCCTCCACTTT
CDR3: CASSSRDSDNSPLHF

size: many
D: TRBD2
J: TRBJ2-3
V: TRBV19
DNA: TGTGCCAGTAGTATTGCTAGCGGGAGCGGTATGGCGCAGTATTTT
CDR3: CASSIASGSGMAQYF

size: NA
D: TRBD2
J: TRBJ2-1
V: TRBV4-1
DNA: TGCGCCAGCAGCCAAGGTGGGGAGGGTAGCGGCCATGAGCAGTTCTTC
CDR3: CASSQGGEGSGHEQFF

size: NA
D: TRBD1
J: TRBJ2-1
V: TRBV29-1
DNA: TGCAGCGCTGGGGGTCCGGGACAGGGGAGGGGTGAGCAGTTCTTC
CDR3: CSAGGPGQGRGEQFF

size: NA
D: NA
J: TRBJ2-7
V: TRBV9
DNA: TGTGCCAGTACACGGGGGATAAACTCCTACGAGCAGTACTTC
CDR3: CASTRGINSYEQYF

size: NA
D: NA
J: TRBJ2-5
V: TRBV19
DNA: TGTGCCAGTAGTCCAGACCAAGAGACCCAGTACTTC
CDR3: CASSPDQETQYF

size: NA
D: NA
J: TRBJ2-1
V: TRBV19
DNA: TGTGCCAGTAATTCTGCTATAACCTACAATGAGCAGTTCTTC
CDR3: CASNSAITYNEQFF

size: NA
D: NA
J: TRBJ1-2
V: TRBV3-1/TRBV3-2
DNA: TGTGCCAGCAGCCAAGATGAATACAGGGTGGGCTACACCTTC
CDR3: CASSQDEYRVGYTF

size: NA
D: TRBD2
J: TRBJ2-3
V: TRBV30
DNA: TGTGCCTGGAGTGTACGACTAGCGGGCAAAGATACGCAGTATTTT
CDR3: CAWSVRLAGKDTQYF

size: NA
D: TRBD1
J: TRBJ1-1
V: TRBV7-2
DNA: TGTGCCAGCAGCTTCAGGGGGTGGGGATATGTGAACACTGAAGCTTTCTTT
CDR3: CASSFRGWGYVNTEAFF

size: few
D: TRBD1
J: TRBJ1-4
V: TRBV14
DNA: TGTGCCAGCAGCCATCAACAGGGGGTATCTAATGAAAAACTGTTTTTT
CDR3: CASSHQQGVSNEKLFF

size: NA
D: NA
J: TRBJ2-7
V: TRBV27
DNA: TGTGCCAGCAGTTTCCCTGAGCGTCCCTACGAGCAGTACTTC
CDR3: CASSFPERPYEQYF

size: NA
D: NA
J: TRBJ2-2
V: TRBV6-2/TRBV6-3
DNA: TGTGCCAGCAGTTACTCGCGGCAACACACCGGGGAGCTGTTTTTT
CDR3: CASSYSRQHTGELFF

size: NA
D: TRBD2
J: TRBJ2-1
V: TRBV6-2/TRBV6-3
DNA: TGTGCCAGCAGCATACTAGCGGGAGAAGGCAATGAGCAGTTCTTC
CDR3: CASSILAGEGNEQFF

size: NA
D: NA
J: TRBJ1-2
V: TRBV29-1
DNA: TGCAGCGTCGTTAGGGGGATAGGGATAAACTATGGCTACACCTTC
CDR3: CSVVRGIGINYGYTF

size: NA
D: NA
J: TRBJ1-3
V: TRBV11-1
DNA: TGTGCCAGCAGCCCGACAGTTTCTGGAAACACCATATATTTT
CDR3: CASSPTVSGNTIYF

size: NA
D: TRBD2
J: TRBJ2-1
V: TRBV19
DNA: TGTGCCAGTAGCCGCTCTCCGGGGGGGATCCTTAATGAGCAGTTCTTC
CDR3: CASSRSPGGILNEQFF

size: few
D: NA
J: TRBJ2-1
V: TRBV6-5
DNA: TGTGCCAGCATTAAACTAGGACTGGGCGACAATGAGCAGTTCTTC
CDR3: CASIKLGLGDNEQFF

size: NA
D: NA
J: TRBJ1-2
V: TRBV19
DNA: TGTGCCAGTAGTACTTACAGGGATGGCTACACCTTC
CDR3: CASSTYRDGYTF

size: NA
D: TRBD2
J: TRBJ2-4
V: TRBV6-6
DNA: TGTGCCAGCAGTTACTCCCCCGCCGGGAGGCGAAACATTCAGTACTTC
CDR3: CASSYSPAGRRNIQYF

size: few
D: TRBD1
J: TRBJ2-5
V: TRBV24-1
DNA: TGTGCCACCAGTGACCCGGGACAGGGGAGCCAAGAGACCCAGTACTTC
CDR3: CATSDPGQGSQETQYF

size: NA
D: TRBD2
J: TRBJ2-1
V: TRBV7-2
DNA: TGTGCCAGCAGCTTAGAGGGGAGGGGAAGCGGAGATGAGCAGTTCTTC
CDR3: CASSLEGRGSGDEQFF

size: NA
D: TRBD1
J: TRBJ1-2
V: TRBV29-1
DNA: TGCAGCGTTTTATCGTCGTTACAGGGACAGGGTTTTTTAGGCTACACCTTC
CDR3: CSVLSSLQGQGFLGYTF

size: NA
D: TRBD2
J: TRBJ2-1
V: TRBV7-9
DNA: TGTGCCAGCAGCTTAGTGCGGGAGGGCCGGTACAATGAGCAGTTCTTC
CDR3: CASSLVREGRYNEQFF

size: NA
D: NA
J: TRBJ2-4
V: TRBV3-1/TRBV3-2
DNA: TGTGCCAGCAGCCCCCTCGGTGGGGGGAACATTCAGTACTTC
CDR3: CASSPLGGGNIQYF

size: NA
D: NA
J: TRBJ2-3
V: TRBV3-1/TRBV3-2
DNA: TGTGCCAGCAGCGAATCAGGACTGAGTAGCACAGATACGCAGTATTTT
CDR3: CASSESGLSSTDTQYF

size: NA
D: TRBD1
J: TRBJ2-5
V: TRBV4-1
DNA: TGCGCCAGCAGCCATTGGACAGGGGTAGGAGAGACCCAGTACTTC
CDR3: CASSHWTGVGETQYF

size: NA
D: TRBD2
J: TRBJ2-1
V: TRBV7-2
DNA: TGTGCCAGCAGCTCTAGCGGGGGATACAATGAGCAGTTCTTC
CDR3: CASSSSGGYNEQFF

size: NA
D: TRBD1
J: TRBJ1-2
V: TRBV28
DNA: TGTGCCAGCAGACCACAGGGGGGGCGGGTTGGCTACACCTTC
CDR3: CASRPQGGRVGYTF

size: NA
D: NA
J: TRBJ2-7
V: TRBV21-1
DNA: TGTGCCAGACAAACGATTGATCCGGGACAGGGAACTCACGAGCAGTACTTC
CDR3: CARQTIDPGQGTHEQYF

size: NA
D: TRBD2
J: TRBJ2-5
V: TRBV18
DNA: TGTGCCAGCTCACCAGGGTTGTTAAGCGGGAGATCACCGGGTCCCCAGTACTTC
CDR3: CASSPGLLSGRSPGPQYF

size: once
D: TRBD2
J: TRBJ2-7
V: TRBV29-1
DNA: TGCAGCGTTGAAGATCGTAACGGATTAGCGGGAAAGAGTTACGAGCAGTACTTC
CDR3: CSVEDRNGLAGKSYEQYF

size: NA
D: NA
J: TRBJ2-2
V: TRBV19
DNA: TGTGCCAGTACGGAGCAACCCTACACCGGGGAGCTGTTTTTT
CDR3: CASTEQPYTGELFF

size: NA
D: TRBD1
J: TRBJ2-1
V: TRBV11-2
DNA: TGTGCCAGCAGAACCTGGAAGGGGGCCCCCTACAATGAGCAGTTCTTC
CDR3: CASRTWKGAPYNEQFF